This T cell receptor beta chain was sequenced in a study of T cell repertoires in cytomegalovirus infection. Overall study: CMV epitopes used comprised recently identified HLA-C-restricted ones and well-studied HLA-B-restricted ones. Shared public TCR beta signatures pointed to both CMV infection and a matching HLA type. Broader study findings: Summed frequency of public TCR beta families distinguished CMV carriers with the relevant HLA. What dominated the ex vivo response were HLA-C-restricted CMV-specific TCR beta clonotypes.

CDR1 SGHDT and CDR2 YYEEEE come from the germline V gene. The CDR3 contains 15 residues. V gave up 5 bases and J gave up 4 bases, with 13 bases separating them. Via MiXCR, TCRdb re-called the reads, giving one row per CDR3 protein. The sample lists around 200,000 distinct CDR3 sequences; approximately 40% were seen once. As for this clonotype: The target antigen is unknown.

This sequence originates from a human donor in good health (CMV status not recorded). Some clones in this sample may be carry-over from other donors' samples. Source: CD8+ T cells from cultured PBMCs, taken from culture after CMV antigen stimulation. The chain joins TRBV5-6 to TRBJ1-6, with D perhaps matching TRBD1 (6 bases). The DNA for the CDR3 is TGTGCCAGCAGATACCGGACAGCTTATAATTCACCCCTCCACTTT. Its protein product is CASRYRTAYNSPLHF.